These 21 T cell receptor beta chains originate from one sample sequenced in a study of blood T cell repertoires in COVID-19. This table comes from immunoSEQ multiplex PCR, and its TCRdb copy is limited to in-frame clones, with some not included. The data show 240,000 or so clones, approximately 86% seen once. Sequencing was carried out using PBMCs or T cells enriched from blood (not recorded which). All receptors come from a woman aged 35 to 49 with acute COVID-19.

V is TRBV9 and J is TRBJ2-7; D not certain. The CDR3 extends over 14 amino acids. Trimming stripped 0 bases from V and 5 bases from J, with 12 bases between. Germline V CDR1 and CDR2: SGDLS, YYNGEE. CDR3 sequence: CASSVVPGLDEQYF. The CDR3 DNA is TGTGCCAGCAGCGTAGTTCCGGGTTTGGACGAGCAGTACTTC. Full variable domain (remainder filled in from reference TRBV9 and TRBJ2-7): DSGVTQTPKHLITATGQRVTLRCSPRSGDLSVYWYQQSLDQGLQFLIQYYNGEERAKGNILERFSAQQFPDLHSELNLSSLELGDSALYFCASSVVPGLDEQYFGPGTRLTVT.

This rearrangement joins TRBV5-8 to TRBJ2-1, with 9 bases matching TRBD1. V shed 4 bases and J 6 bases; nucleotides not matched to a gene: 8. Germline-derived CDR1 and CDR2 are SGHTS and YDEGEE. This CDR3 spans 15 amino acids. The CDR3 reads CASSAGTGTSNEQFF. The DNA of the CDR3 is TGTGCCAGCAGCGCCGGGACAGGGACGTCCAATGAGCAGTTCTTC.

This chain links TRBV10-3 with TRBJ2-1, with 7 bases identical to TRBD1. Germline V gene sequence: CDR1 ENHRY, CDR2 SYGVKD. This CDR3 spans 18 amino acids. J gave up 5 bases and V 3 bases, and 16 bases lay outside the gene matches. CDR3 loop: CAISDSTRQGFTHNEQFF. CDR3 nucleotide sequence: TGTGCCATCAGTGACAGTACACGACAGGGATTTACACACAATGAGCAGTTCTTC.

The chain combines TRBV27 with TRBJ2-7; 8 nucleotides match TRBD1. V was pared by 7 bases and J by 4 bases, with 12 bases of the junction left unmatched. This CDR3 has 15 amino acids. Per germline, CDR1 MNHEY and CDR2 SMNVEV (reference sequence). The DNA of the CDR3 is TGTGCCAGCACTCCAAGTGGGCAGGGGGCTTACGAGCAGTACTTC. Protein: CASTPSGQGAYEQYF.

This clone has just one count. The J gene is TRBJ1-2, the V gene TRBV24-1; TRBD1 aligns across 8 bases. Unmatched junction bases numbered 2, after V lost 1 base and J lost 8 bases. Germline CDR1 reads KGHDR; CDR2 reads SFDVKD. There are 13 residues in the CDR3. CDR3 in DNA: TGTGCCACCAGTGATTTAAGGACAGGGGGCTACACCTTC. Residues: CATSDLRTGGYTF.

A single count supports this clone. V usage is TRBV18 and J usage is TRBJ2-7; D ambiguous. The length of the CDR3 is 17 residues. Germline lookup yields CDR1 KGHSH and CDR2 LQKENI. The V gene lost 0 bases and the J gene lost 0 bases, with 15 bases spanning the gap. The CDR3 protein is CASSPPAGRDGSYEQYF. The CDR3 DNA is TGTGCCAGCTCACCACCAGCTGGGCGTGATGGCTCCTACGAGCAGTACTTC. The full variable domain, with the rest looked up from reference TRBV18 and TRBJ2-7, is NAGVMQNPRHLVRRRGQEARLRCSPMKGHSHVYWYRQLPEEGLKFMVYLQKENIIDESGMPKERFSAEFPKEGPSILRIQQVVRGDSAAYFCASSPPAGRDGSYEQYFGPGTRLTVT.

This clone was recorded once. CDR3 sequence reads: CASSYQGARSETQYF. CDR3 in DNA: TGTGCCAGCAGTTACCAGGGGGCGCGATCAGAGACCCAGTACTTC. This chain uses TRBV6-6 with TRBJ2-5, with 8 bases fitting TRBD1. The CDR3 length is 15 residues. CDR1 MNHNY and CDR2 SVGAGI come from the germline V gene (reference sequence). Losses at the gene ends were 2 bases for V and 4 bases for J; bases not matched to a gene: 6.

V is TRBV9 and J is TRBJ2-5; TRBD1 agrees at 9 bases. The CDR3 runs to 14 residues. Germline V CDR1 and CDR2: SGDLS, YYNGEE. V dropped 0 bases and J dropped 4; count of bases not matched to a gene: 1. The CDR3 is CASSVDRGRETQYF. For the CDR3, the DNA is TGTGCCAGCAGCGTAGACAGGGGGCGAGAGACCCAGTACTTC.

Points on this clone: An end of the junction does not agree with germline; a read error may underlie this. This rearrangement joins TRBV6-6 to TRBJ2-7; 12 bases fit TRBD2. The V gene's germline CDR1 is MNHNY and CDR2 SVGAGI (reference sequence). This CDR3 has 16 residues. The CDR3 coding sequence is TGTGCCAGCAGTCACTCTAGCGGGAGGGTTCGATACGAGCAGTACTTC. This translates into CASSHSSGRVRYEQYF.

The chain carries TRBV7-6 and TRBJ2-7; 8 bases map to TRBD2. This CDR3 spans 16 amino acids. In germline, CDR1 is SGHVS, CDR2 FNYEAQ. J gave up 4 bases and V 6 bases, and 14 bases lay outside the gene matches. The CDR3 spells CASSLTSRAGEYEQYF. The CDR3 DNA reads as TGTGCCAGCAGTTTGACGTCTCGAGCGGGAGAATACGAGCAGTACTTC.

This chain connects TRBV4-1 to TRBJ2-3, with TRBD2 matching 9 bases. The CDR3 has 18 amino acids. Germline CDR1 MGHRA, CDR2 YSYEKL. Trimming at V came to 8 bases and at J to 0 bases, leaving 15 bases not matched to a gene. CDR3 DNA sequence: TGCGCCAGCCATTCTAGTCTAGCGGGATTGGGTAGCACAGATACGCAGTATTTT. Translated: CASHSSLAGLGSTDTQYF.

This clone was seen more than once but under ten times. The rearrangement uses TRBV12-3 or TRBV12-4 and TRBJ1-2, with 7 bases identical to TRBD1. The CDR3 sequence is 13 residues long. The V segment lost 2 bases and the J segment 6 bases; nucleotides outside the gene matches: 3. The CDR3 DNA follows: TGTGCCAGCAGTTTAAACGACAGGGATGGCTACACCTTC. Protein product: CASSLNDRDGYTF.

The V gene is TRBV3-1 (or the pseudogene TRBV3-2), the J gene TRBJ2-7, with 11 bases fitting TRBD2. CDR3 length: 16 amino acids. Germline assignment: CDR1 LGHDT and CDR2 YNNKEL (reference sequence). The trim removed 1 base at V and 1 base at J, leaving 3 bases unmatched. As DNA, the CDR3 is TGTGCCAGCAGCCAAGCCGGGACTAGCGGTTCCTACGAGCAGTACTTC. It is translated as CASSQAGTSGSYEQYF.

The genes are TRBV2 and TRBJ2-7; 9 bases are a match to TRBD2. J was trimmed by 2 bases and V by 5 bases; bases with no gene match: 10. CDR1 and CDR2 (germline): SNHLY, FYNNEI. The CDR3 covers 16 residues. The CDR3: CASSNTGTSSTYEQYF. The CDR3 DNA sequence: TGTGCCAGCAGTAATACCGGGACTAGCAGTACCTACGAGCAGTACTTC.

The chain is built from TRBV6-1 and TRBJ2-7; 8 nucleotides align to TRBD1. The length of the CDR3 is 15 residues. From germline, CDR1 is MNHNS and CDR2 SASEGT. V shed 3 bases and J 3 bases; nucleotides not matched to a gene: 7. The CDR3 loop is CASSDRGQVIYEQYF. The CDR3 nucleotides are TGTGCCAGCAGTGACCGGGGACAGGTGATCTACGAGCAGTACTTC.

This clone was seen once. V usage is TRBV11-3 and J usage is TRBJ2-1; D remains ambiguous. Trimming stripped 2 bases from V and 0 bases from J, with 11 bases between. Germline lookup yields CDR1 SGHNT and CDR2 YENEEA. The CDR3 spans 16 residues. The CDR3 DNA sequence: TGTGCCAGCAGCTTAACGCGAATTAGCTCCTACAATGAGCAGTTCTTC. As protein: CASSLTRISSYNEQFF.

This clone was seen just once. The chain uses TRBV5-6 and TRBJ2-1; 7 bases are a match to TRBD2. J was trimmed by 2 bases and V by 2 bases; bases with no gene match: 10. The CDR3 length is 17 residues. Germline V gene lookup returns CDR1 SGHDT and CDR2 YYEEEE. CDR3 DNA: TGTGCCAGCAGCTTTGGATTAGCGGGTGAAACCTACAATGAGCAGTTCTTC. Translated, it gives CASSFGLAGETYNEQFF.

The chain joins TRBV7-6 to TRBJ2-5; 11 bases map to TRBD2. The CDR3 has 15 amino acids. Germline CDR1 SGHVS, CDR2 FNYEAQ. Trimming at V came to 2 bases and at J to 5 bases, leaving 4 bases not matched to a gene. CDR3 amino acids: CASSLFSGREETQYF. The DNA of the CDR3 is TGTGCCAGCAGCTTATTTAGCGGGAGGGAGGAGACCCAGTACTTC.

V usage is TRBV7-3 and J usage is TRBJ1-6; 10 bases align to TRBD1. The CDR3 spans 14 residues. Germline trimming cut 2 bases from V and 10 bases from J; bases unmatched to any gene: 2. Germline CDR1 reads SGHTA; CDR2 reads FQGTGA. CDR3: CASSLGTGESPLHF. The CDR3 nucleotides read TGTGCCAGCAGCTTAGGGACAGGGGAGTCACCCCTCCACTTT.

The chain links TRBV19 to TRBJ1-5, with TRBD1 identical over 9 bases. V shed 7 bases, J shed 5 bases, and the junction held 6 bases outside the gene matches. CDR3 length equals 14 residues. The germline V gene has CDR1 LNHDA and CDR2 SQIVND (reference sequence). The CDR3 nucleotides read TGTGCCAGTACTGGGGGGACAGGGCATCAGCCCCAGCATTTT. Protein: CASTGGTGHQPQHF.

The V and J genes are TRBV30 and TRBJ1-1; D ambiguous. The ends were cut back, 0 bases at V and 0 bases at J, with 8 bases in the middle. Germline loops: CDR1 GTSNPN, CDR2 SVGIG (reference sequence). CDR3 length: 14 residues. DNA for the CDR3: TGTGCCTGGAGTGTACCGGGATTGAACACTGAAGCTTTCTTT. Amino acids: CAWSVPGLNTEAFF.